What follows are 12 T cell receptor beta chains derived from one specimen sequenced in a study of T cells in Graves' hyperthyroidism and ophthalmopathy. The TCR beta CDR3 regions underwent amplification using RNA transcripts as the source. With the HTBI primer set, the TCR CDR3 went through a first round of RT-PCR. TCRdb reanalysed the multiplex PCR reads using MiXCR and keeps one entry per CDR3 protein. The table records about 500,000 distinct CDR3 sequences, more than 15% of them present only once. Sequencing was done on a sample of blood. Source of these receptors: a woman aged 18-35 years with Graves' ophthalmopathy.

This clonotype has a handful of counts. The chain combines TRBV28 with TRBJ1-3; a weak D match, TRBD1 (5 bases). The V end lost 5 bases, the J end lost 1 base, and 12 bases lay between the germline ends. From germline, CDR1 is MDHEN and CDR2 SYDVKM. The CDR3 loop spans 15 amino acids. The CDR3 nucleotides read TGTGCCAGCAGTCCCAGGGTCTGGTCTGGAAACACCATATATTTT. The encoded protein is CASSPRVWSGNTIYF. Full variable domain (rest looked up from reference TRBV28 and TRBJ1-3): DVKVTQSSRYLVKRTGEKVFLECVQDMDHENMFWYRQDPGLGLRLIYFSYDVKMKEKGDIPEGYSVSREKKERFSLILESASTNQTSMYLCASSPRVWSGNTIYFGEGSWLTVV.

This clonotype was seen ten or more times. V gene TRBV5-1 combines with J gene TRBJ1-1; 7 nucleotides line up with TRBD1. CDR3 size: 16 residues. Trimming cost V 0 bases and J 3 bases; bases outside gene matches: 8. Per germline, CDR1 SGHRS and CDR2 YFSETQ. This chain's CDR3 is CASSLETPTGDTEAFF. The CDR3 region has the DNA TGCGCCAGCAGCTTGGAAACCCCTACAGGGGACACTGAAGCTTTCTTT. The full variable domain, its missing parts supplied by reference TRBV5-1 and TRBJ1-1, is KAGVTQTPRYLIKTRGQQVTLSCSPISGHRSVSWYQQTPGQGLQFLFEYFSETQRNKGNFPGRFSGRQFSNSRSEMNVSTLELGDSALYLCASSLETPTGDTEAFFGQGTRLTVV.

A single count supports this clonotype. V gene TRBV14 combines with J gene TRBJ1-1; D call uncertain. Trimming removed 7 bases at V and 4 bases at J, with 13 bases between. In germline, CDR1 is SGHDN, CDR2 FVKESK. CDR3 length: 13 residues. As DNA, the CDR3 is TGTGCCAGCAACATTAGGAGGAGCACTGAAGCTTTCTTT. Translating gives CASNIRRSTEAFF.

The table lists this clonotype with many counts. V is TRBV12-3 or TRBV12-4 and J is TRBJ1-4; no definite D call. The ends were cut back, 5 bases at V and 5 bases at J, with 21 bases in the middle. This CDR3 is 17 amino acids long. The chain's CDR3 is CASSPSGVPAKNEKLFF. CDR3 sequence (DNA): TGTGCCAGCAGTCCCTCGGGTGTCCCAGCGAAAAATGAAAAACTGTTTTTT.

The chain couples TRBV9 to TRBJ2-5; TRBD2 matches 10 bases. V was clipped by 0 bases and J by 5 bases; unmatched bases: 4. Germline V gives CDR1 SGDLS, CDR2 YYNGEE. The CDR3 loop spans 15 amino acids. The CDR3 nucleotides read TGTGCCAGCAGCGTAGAGGGGGGACTAGCGGAGACCCAGTACTTC. This codes for CASSVEGGLAETQYF.

The rearrangement links TRBV9 to TRBJ1-4; D is possibly TRBD1 (5 bases). Germline V lookup: CDR1 SGDLS, CDR2 YYNGEE. Trimming pared 4 bases from V and 1 base from J, leaving 8 bases between. This CDR3 comprises 14 residues. The CDR3, as DNA: TGTGCCAGCAGCCTAACAGGAACTAATGAAAAACTGTTTTTT. It encodes CASSLTGTNEKLFF.

This clonotype was counted a few times. V is TRBV25-1 and J is TRBJ1-3, with 7 bases identical to TRBD1. V dropped 6 bases and J dropped 11; count of bases not matched to a gene: 13. Germline CDR1 MGHDK, CDR2 SYGVNS. The CDR3 is 14 residues long. The CDR3 here is CASSPGTVLIPIYF. CDR3 DNA sequence: TGTGCCAGCAGCCCCGGGACAGTCCTTATCCCCATATATTTT.

This clonotype was counted ten times or more. The chain combines TRBV5-1 with TRBJ1-1; 8 bases are a match to TRBD1. CDR3 size: 14 residues. J was trimmed by 6 bases and V by 0 bases; bases with no gene match: 4. Germline V gene lookup returns CDR1 SGHRS and CDR2 YFSETQ. Here the CDR3 DNA reads TGCGCCAGCAGCTTGGCCGACAGGGGATCTGAAGCTTTCTTT. Encoded protein: CASSLADRGSEAFF.

This clonotype was observed many times. V gene TRBV11-2 combines with J gene TRBJ1-1; D gene ambiguous. V lost 4 bases and J 2 bases, leaving 17 bases between the germline ends. The germline gives CDR1 SGHAT, CDR2 FQNNGV. The CDR3 length is 16 residues. The CDR3 DNA follows: TGTGCCAGCAGCTCCACGAGTGGACGGGGAAACACTGAAGCTTTCTTT. Amino acid sequence: CASSSTSGRGNTEAFF.

The V gene is TRBV6-1, the J gene TRBJ1-1; D uncertain. The CDR3 runs to 13 residues. The V end was cut by 5 bases, the J end by 5 bases, with 12 bases between. Germline loops: CDR1 MNHNS, CDR2 SASEGT. This CDR3 is CASSYSQATEAFF. CDR3 sequence (DNA): TGTGCCAGCAGTTACTCCCAGGCTACTGAAGCTTTCTTT.

This clonotype was found a few times. This chain joins TRBV7-8 and TRBJ2-1, with D unresolved. Germline CDR1 reads SGHVS; CDR2 reads FQNEAQ. There are 15 residues in the CDR3. The V gene lost 1 base and the J gene lost 2 bases, with 9 bases spanning the gap. The DNA for the CDR3 is TGTGCCAGCAGCTTAGGTAGCAGCACCTACAATGAGCAGTTCTTC. Its translation: CASSLGSSTYNEQFF.

Ten or more counts support this clonotype. The V gene is TRBV6-1, the J gene TRBJ2-7; D call uncertain. CDR1 and CDR2 from the germline V gene are MNHNS and SASEGT. Between the trimmed V and J ends, which lost 5 bases and 6 bases, there was a span of 14 bases. The CDR3 spans 13 residues. Here the CDR3 reads CASSPSGITEQYF. Written as DNA, the CDR3 is TGTGCCAGCAGTCCGAGTGGGATCACCGAGCAGTACTTC.